This T cell receptor (beta chain) was retrieved from a study of long-term antiretroviral therapy in people with HIV (dated 2022 in TCRdb). Study-level background: Collection of the earliest samples took place about a decade ahead of the 2015 WHO recommendation for immediate ART, at a time when ART was typically delayed until CD4 counts fell. This retrospective serial study examined whether starting ART and sustained HIV suppression were associated with changes in the composition and diversity of the TRB repertoire in peripheral blood. A total of 192 cryopreserved PBMC samples were contributed to the cohort by 30 adults with confirmed HIV infection, with samples collected serially over a mean of roughly six years (range 1-12). About 40% of the 30 participants with HIV were female. Test extractions of a monoclonal T-cell line alongside about 35 polyclonal samples showed no cross-contamination during QIAcube processing.

Turning to this clone: No cognate antigen has been identified for it. It has no much larger one-base neighbor in the sample; base qualities were not kept.

Sequencing of the TRB variable region was done with the immunoSEQ hsTCRB v3.0 assay at survey level resolution. A depth of roughly 35,000-50,000 T-cell genomes per sample was targeted for TRB sequencing. TRB libraries were pooled and sequenced on an Illumina MiSeq using a v3 150-cycle kit. On the study's bioinformatics: Analysis of repertoires was carried out in R inside a reproducible Nextflow workflow spanning QC, data transformation and analysis. LymphoSeq2, an R package for exploring AIRR-Seq data, was used to implement custom analyses. A few samples that yielded fewer than 5000 total TRB sequences were excluded, so that around 190 HIV repertoires were analyzed. Of the roughly 190 retained HIV repertoires, some 60 were collected before and roughly 130 after ART initiation. Each repertoire was downsampled to 5000 TRB nucleotide sequences, and summary statistics were averaged across 100 downsampling iterations. The analysis kept only TRB sequences whose CDR3 regions were at least seven amino acids long. Two measures captured diversity: a Shannon entropy-derived clonality score and the Gini coefficient. Repertoire networks linked the top 5000 CDR3 amino acid sequences whenever two sequences differed by an edit distance of one. For TRB CDR3 amino acid sequences, GLIPH2 was used to predict antigen specificity groups and MHC restriction. Known CMV, EBV, HIV or tissue antigen associations were flagged by matching CDR3 amino acid sequences against VDJdb and McPAS-TCR. Pre-ART, post-ART and control groups were compared with Wilcoxon signed-rank tests and Holm-Bonferroni correction. Here the immuneACCESS table is served through TCRdb, limited to in-frame sequences with V and J called. Missing clones are a known gap in these copies; in checked studies unresolved V genes cover under half, and the rest lacks a known reason. V and J calls and clone size come straight from that table; D and trimming were deduced from the DNA. Recorded for this sample are 30,000 to 35,000 clones; 60% to 75% of them occurred a single time. The ten largest clonotypes hold roughly 3.5% of the sample.

Participants were included only if at least one PBMC sample before ART initiation and at least two post-ART samples were available. All participants with HIV were treated in the United States of America. Before DNA extraction, cryopreserved samples of about 0.95-11 million PBMC were thawed and then washed. At the time of the earliest PBMC sample, participants with HIV were aged between about 20 and 60 years. PBMC samples were contributed by each participant from 1-4 timepoints before ART initiation and 2-8 timepoints after ART initiation, with a median of 7 samples. Serial HIV viral load, CD4+ T-cell count, ART history and demographic data were obtained for every participant. Using a Qiagen kit on a QIAcube, genomic DNA was extracted from unsorted PBMC, with samples processed in batches of 12. Looking up the germline V gene yields CDR1 MDHEN and CDR2 SYDVKM. The CDR3, cysteine through phenylalanine, is 15 amino acids long. The DNA shown is the 45-base CDR3, in frame from base 1. V drops 2 bases and J drops 7 bases, leaving 18 bases in between.

Overall study results and their limits: The repertoire was dominated across all time points by expanded TRB clones identified before ART initiation, although this dominance was seen to fluctuate and to decrease in many PLHIV after ART. Since PBMC availability was limited, sequencing covered only the TCR beta chain, with no alpha chain pairing. The samples were dated from the mid-2000s to the late 2010s, and the ART regimens that were used may be less effective than current ART regimens. Because pre-ART samples had limited cell numbers, unsorted PBMC were profiled rather than sorted CD4+ and CD8+ T cells. ART initiation was associated with a significant increase in TRB diversity, but diversity stayed significantly below transplant donor controls even after long-term ART. No data were available on ART adherence, viral resistance or therapy changes, limiting inferences about post-ART repertoire changes. HIV repertoires had narrower CDR3 length ranges than controls, and the network structure suggested an antigen-experienced repertoire that shifted only slightly toward naive after ART.

Sequenced here: unsorted PBMCs, sampled 3 years after starting antiretroviral therapy. The receptor was isolated from a man between 45 and 60 years old with HIV. The chain is made from TRBV28 and TRBJ2-7; the best D guess is TRBD1, with 5 bases matching. The CDR3 amino acid sequence is: CASSLPGPGSDEQYF. The DNA sequence follows: TGTGCCAGCAGTTTACCCGGGCCAGGGTCCGATGAGCAGTACTTC.